Ten or more counts support the clone carrying this T cell receptor beta chain. As yet, its antigen is unknown. The TCR library protocol attached unique molecular identifiers to the individual cDNA molecules. Each CDR3 protein is one row after TCRdb ran MiXCR on the 5' RACE reads. The sample lists more than 45,000 distinct CDR3 sequences, about 8.4% occurring once. The length of the CDR3 is 14 residues. Per germline, CDR1 WNHNN and CDR2 SYGVQD (reference sequence). Trimming removed 3 bases from V and 7 bases from J, with 16 bases in between. The data originate from a study of early T cells in non-severe SARS-CoV-2 infection. The wider study: Bulk RNA from unsorted whole blood was sequenced; chains were unpaired. Regarding the study as a whole: VDJdb matching skewed toward anti-spike CD8 responses, missing private and CD4 specificities.

Sequencing was carried out using whole blood. The TCR originated in an adult who was a healthcare worker with PCR-confirmed SARS-CoV-2 infection or an uninfected control (not recorded which). The chain links TRBV10-1 to TRBJ2-7; D may be TRBD2 (5 bases). This CDR3 reads CASSEAYSPGEQYF. DNA for the CDR3: TGCGCCAGCAGTGAAGCCTACAGCCCGGGAGAGCAGTACTTC.